This TCR beta chain stems from a study of T cell responses to AZD1222 COVID-19 vaccine. Whole-study results and caveats: Epitopes outside B.1.351 and B.1.1.7 mutated regions reportedly drew nearly half of spike TCRs.

This CDR3 comprises 12 residues. The germline V gene encodes CDR1 SNHLY and CDR2 FYNNEI. Between the trimmed V and J ends, which lost 4 bases and 2 bases, there was a span of 5 bases. A remark on this clone: Its antigen is not known.

The repertoire was sequenced with immunoSEQ multiplex PCR; TCRdb's copy has only in-frame clones and lacks some. Seen here are approximately 170,000 clones, approximately 93% observed once, and the top ten hold 3.9%. This receptor was taken from an adult in good health. The V and J genes are TRBV2 and TRBJ1-2; no definite D call. Sequenced material: peripheral blood, taken on day 0 of AZD1222 vaccination. The CDR3 protein is CASSGTNYGYTF. The DNA for the CDR3 is TGTGCCAGCAGTGGGACCAACTATGGCTACACCTTC.